This entry features one T cell receptor (beta chain) sequence. These data come from a study of blood T cells in healthy people across ages. Combining a sample-barcoded 5' primer with a J-beta primer mix, a second PCR ran for about 7 to 12 cycles. Sequencing recovered at least 2.5 million CDR3-containing paired-end reads from each sample. TCRdb re-called the 5' RACE reads through MiXCR, storing one row per CDR3 protein. Of roughly 1,100,000 distinct CDR3 sequences listed, about 25% are singletons. The CDR3 contains 14 residues. With 7 bases removed from V and 3 bases from J, the gap between germline ends came to 16 bases. CDR1 and CDR2 (germline): SNHLY, FYNNEI. The data also belong to a second study, concerning T cells of mothers and their children. That paper states: Every mother produced more than 8 million TCR beta CDR3 reads, whereas every child provided several million.

The clonotype comes from a girl under 10 years old in good health. This sequence joins TRBV2 and TRBJ2-7, with D perhaps matching TRBD2 (6 bases). Sequenced sample: blood. The CDR3 bases are TGTGCCAGCACTTCCCGGGGACTGTACTACGAGCAGTACTTC. Protein product: CASTSRGLYYEQYF. The variable domain in full, completed from reference TRBV2 and TRBJ2-7, reads EPEVTQTPSHQVTQMGQEVILRCVPISNHLYFYWYRQILGQKVEFLVSFYNNEISEKSEIFDDQFSVERPDGSNFTLKIRSTKLEDSAMYFCASTSRGLYYEQYFGPGTRLTVT.